This paragraph covers one TCR beta chain sequence. This sample is drawn from a study of control samples from healthy donors and cancer patients. V trimming: 5 bases; J trimming: 8 bases; junction bases outside the gene matches: 4. The CDR3 is 14 amino acids. From germline, CDR1 is ENHRY and CDR2 SYGVKD. Sequencing was performed with immunoSEQ multiplex PCR; in TCRdb, only in-frame clones are kept and a portion is missing. Of 100,000 to 110,000 clones in the sample, about 88% were seen once. V and J are TRBV10-3 and TRBJ1-6, with TRBD1 matching 9 bases. Sequenced input: blood. This TCR was sampled from a woman in her 50s in good health. The CDR3 loop reads CAISPGQGYSPLHF. DNA of the CDR3: TGTGCCATCAGTCCGGGACAGGGTTATTCACCCCTCCACTTT.